This T cell receptor (beta chain) was sequenced for a study of PD-1 blockade in mismatch repair-deficient tumors. The study, taken as a whole, reports: Tumor-resident clones, often undetectable pretreatment in blood, expanded then contracted after pembrolizumab.

Germline values: CDR1 LGHNT, CDR2 FRNRAP. V dropped 1 base and J dropped 3 bases, with 10 bases sitting between them. The CDR3 is made up of 14 amino acids. Concerning this clone: What it recognizes is unknown.

Some clones are missing from TCRdb's copy, which holds only in-frame ones; the method was immunoSEQ multiplex PCR. This sample has under 75,000 clones, with approximately 88% found just once. The chain has TRBV12-5 and TRBJ2-7, with a weak D call TRBD2 (6 bases). The material sequenced was peripheral blood, taken 52 weeks after starting pembrolizumab. This sequence was found in an adult with mismatch repair-deficient cancer. CDR3 sequence (DNA): TGTGCTAGTGGTTTGGGGGCGGGGAACTACGAGCAGTACTTC. It specifies CASGLGAGNYEQYF.